These 14 T cell receptor beta chains came from one sample sequenced in a study of cytomegalovirus exposure and HLA in healthy donors (dated 2017 in TCRdb). Libraries were made using the immunoSEQ multiplex PCR assay. A mixture of 60 forward primers for TCR Vbeta segments and 13 reverse primers for TCR Jbeta segments was used in the multiplex PCR. The clones in this table, taken by TCRdb from immuneACCESS, are in-frame only. Not every clone is retained; where verified, under half of the shortfall comes from an unresolved V gene, and the cause of the rest is unknown. Within this sample are some 170,000 clones, with roughly 80% of them counted one time only. Approximately 4.5% of the sample is taken by the ten largest. The sample taken for sequencing was PBMCs. The source of these receptors is a man in his forties in good health and CMV-seronegative.

The rearrangement links TRBV5-4 to TRBJ1-1; D is perhaps TRBD1 (6 bases). The CDR3 totals 15 residues. In germline, CDR1 is SGHNT, CDR2 YYREEE (reference sequence). V lost 3 bases and J lost 3, with 15 bases in between. For the CDR3, the DNA is TGTGCCAGCAGCTCCCAGGCGCAGGGGTACACTGAAGCTTTCTTT. Its translation is CASSSQAQGYTEAFF.

Turning to this clone: A read error may produce the germline difference seen at one junction end. V and J are TRBV7-9 and TRBJ2-1; 16 bases match TRBD2. CDR1 and CDR2 (germline): SEHNR, FQNEAQ (reference sequence). CDR3 size: 16 residues. The CDR3 nucleotides are TGTTCCAGCAGTAGGGGACTAGCGGGAGGGGACAATGAGCAGTTCTTC. Translating gives CSSSRGLAGGDNEQFF. Together with reference TRBV7-9 and TRBJ2-1, the CDR3 gives the full variable domain: DTGVSQNPRHKITKRGQNVTFRCDPISEHNRLYWYRQTLGQGPEFLTYFQNEAQLEKSRLLSDRFSAERPKGSFSTLEIQRTEQGDSAMYLCSSSRGLAGGDNEQFFGPGTRLTVL.

In this sample, this clone turned up many times. Here the CDR3 reads CASRRTGGLGELFF. The DNA for the CDR3 is TGTGCCAGCAGGAGAACAGGGGGCCTCGGGGAGCTGTTTTTT. The chain employs TRBV6-5 and TRBJ2-2, with TRBD1 identical over 9 bases. Germline CDR1 and CDR2: MNHEY and SVGAGI. The CDR3 runs 14 residues. The ends lost 6 bases at V and 7 bases at J; junction bases unmatched: 6.

The rearrangement joins TRBV5-1 to TRBJ2-5; 12 nucleotides match TRBD2. Germline V CDR1 and CDR2: SGHRS, YFSETQ. Trimming cost V 0 bases and J 2 bases; bases outside gene matches: 2. The CDR3 runs 16 residues. In DNA, the CDR3 is TGCGCCAGCAGCTTGGGACTAGCGGGGGCACAAGAGACCCAGTACTTC. Translated, it gives CASSLGLAGAQETQYF.

This clone was picked up a small number of times. The rearrangement links TRBV5-1 to TRBJ2-4; 11 bases align to TRBD1. This CDR3 is 17 amino acids long. V gave up 4 bases and J gave up 1 base; unmatched junction bases: 7. From germline, CDR1 is SGHRS and CDR2 YFSETQ. CDR3 in amino acids: CASSLDGTGGAKNIQYF. Written as DNA, the CDR3 is TGCGCCAGCAGCCTGGACGGGACAGGGGGGGCCAAAAACATTCAGTACTTC.

The chain has TRBV28 and TRBJ2-7; TRBD1 is a possible D gene (6 bases). Trimming took off 6 bases at V and 5 bases at J, with 11 bases between the two ends. CDR3 size: 12 residues. The V gene's germline CDR1 is MDHEN and CDR2 SYDVKM. CDR3 coding DNA: TGTGCCAGCAGGGGGGCGCTTGACGAGCAGTACTTC. As protein: CASRGALDEQYF.

The genes are TRBV11-2 and TRBJ1-2; the match to TRBD1 covers 7 bases. The CDR3 has 14 residues. V was pared by 5 bases and J by 4 bases, with 7 bases of the junction left unmatched. Germline V gives CDR1 SGHAT, CDR2 FQNNGV. CDR3 nucleotide sequence: TGTGCCAGCAGCCACACCGGGACAGTCTATGGCTACACCTTC. Its protein is CASSHTGTVYGYTF.

The genes are TRBV6-1 and TRBJ1-6, with D possibly matching TRBD1 (5 bases). CDR3 length equals 14 residues. The V end lost 6 bases, the J end lost 4 bases, and 10 bases lay between the germline ends. Per germline, CDR1 MNHNS and CDR2 SASEGT. CDR3 region: CASRKGQYNSPLHF. In DNA form, the CDR3 reads TGTGCCAGCAGGAAGGGGCAGTATAATTCACCCCTCCACTTT.

The chain combines TRBV7-9 with TRBJ2-7; 7 bases map to TRBD1. Germline V gene lookup returns CDR1 SEHNR and CDR2 FQNEAQ (reference sequence). Unmatched junction bases numbered 8, after V lost 5 bases and J lost 1 base. This CDR3 is 15 amino acids long. CDR3 bases: TGTGCCAGCAGCACAGGGACAGTCTTATCCTACGAGCAGTACTTC. It is translated as CASSTGTVLSYEQYF.

V usage is TRBV7-9 and J usage is TRBJ2-7; 7 nucleotides match TRBD2. This CDR3 is 15 amino acids long. V trimming: 4 bases; J trimming: 5 bases; junction bases outside the gene matches: 11. Looked up from germline, CDR1 is SEHNR and CDR2 is FQNEAQ (reference sequence). CDR3 sequence reads: CASSSSAGYIHEQYF. The CDR3 nucleotides are TGTGCCAGCAGCTCTTCAGCGGGATATATCCACGAGCAGTACTTC.

This clone was found once. The chain recombines TRBV6-1 with TRBJ2-7, with 8 nucleotides matching TRBD1. Per the germline V gene, CDR1 is MNHNS and CDR2 is SASEGT. CDR3 length equals 14 residues. V shed 7 bases, J shed 4 bases, and the junction held 9 bases outside the gene matches. CDR3 amino acids: CASTVGDRGYEQYF. The DNA of the CDR3 is TGTGCCAGCACGGTGGGAGACAGGGGTTACGAGCAGTACTTC.

The rearrangement links TRBV5-1 to TRBJ1-2, with D unclear. The germline V and J ends were trimmed by 4 bases and 4 bases, with 23 bases remaining between them. The CDR3 length is 17 residues. The germline V gene encodes CDR1 SGHRS and CDR2 YFSETQ. CDR3 nucleotides: TGCGCCAGCAGCGCTCAGGCCCCCCAGGTAGGCGCCTATGGCTACACCTTC. Its translation is CASSAQAPQVGAYGYTF. The full variable domain, completed using reference TRBV5-1 and TRBJ1-2, is KAGVTQTPRYLIKTRGQQVTLSCSPISGHRSVSWYQQTPGQGLQFLFEYFSETQRNKGNFPGRFSGRQFSNSRSEMNVSTLELGDSALYLCASSAQAPQVGAYGYTFGSGTRLTVV.

The genes are TRBV28 and TRBJ1-5; D gene uncertain. The ends were cut back, 2 bases at V and 3 bases at J, with 5 bases in the middle. The CDR3 has 13 amino acids. Germline V gives CDR1 MDHEN, CDR2 SYDVKM. The CDR3 is CASSLQFNQPQHF. The DNA for the CDR3 is TGTGCCAGCAGTTTACAATTCAATCAGCCCCAGCATTTT. Looking up the rest from reference TRBV28 and TRBJ1-5 gives the full variable domain: DVKVTQSSRYLVKRTGEKVFLECVQDMDHENMFWYRQDPGLGLRLIYFSYDVKMKEKGDIPEGYSVSREKKERFSLILESASTNQTSMYLCASSLQFNQPQHFGDGTRLSIL.

This clone came up once. The chain uses TRBV7-9 and TRBJ1-1, with 9 bases that match TRBD1. Germline CDR1 reads SEHNR; CDR2 reads FQNEAQ (reference sequence). With V trimmed by 5 bases and J by 1 base, 5 bases remained unmatched. There are 15 residues in the CDR3. The CDR3 region is CASSPDRGRNTEAFF. The CDR3 coding sequence is TGTGCCAGCAGCCCGGACAGGGGAAGGAACACTGAAGCTTTCTTT.